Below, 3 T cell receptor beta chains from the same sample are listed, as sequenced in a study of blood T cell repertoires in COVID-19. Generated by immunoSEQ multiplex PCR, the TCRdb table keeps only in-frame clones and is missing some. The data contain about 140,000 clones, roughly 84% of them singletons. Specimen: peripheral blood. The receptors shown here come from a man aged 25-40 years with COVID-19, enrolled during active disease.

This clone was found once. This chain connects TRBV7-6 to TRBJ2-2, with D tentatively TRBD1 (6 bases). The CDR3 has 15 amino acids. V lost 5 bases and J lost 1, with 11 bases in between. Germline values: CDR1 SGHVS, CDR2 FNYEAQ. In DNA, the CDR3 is TGTGCCAGCAGCCCAAGCAGGGGGAACACCGGGGAGCTGTTTTTT. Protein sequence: CASSPSRGNTGELFF.

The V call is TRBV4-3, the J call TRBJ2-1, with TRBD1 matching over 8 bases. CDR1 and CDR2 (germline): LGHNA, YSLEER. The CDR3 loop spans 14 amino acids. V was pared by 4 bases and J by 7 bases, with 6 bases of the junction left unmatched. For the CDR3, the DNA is TGCGCCAGCAGCCGCGACAGGGGTGGTAATGAGCAGTTCTTC. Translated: CASSRDRGGNEQFF.

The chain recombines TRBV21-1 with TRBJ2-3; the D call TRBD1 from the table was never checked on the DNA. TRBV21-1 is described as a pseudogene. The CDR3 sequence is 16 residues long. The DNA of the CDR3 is TGTGCCAGCAGCAAAGACAGGATCCGGCCTACAGATACGCAGTATTTT. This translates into CASSKDRIRPTDTQYF.